Included here is one T cell receptor (beta chain) sequence, with context. Additional DNA sequences in this sample encode the identical CDR3. Some clones are missing from TCRdb's copy, which holds only in-frame ones; the method was immunoSEQ multiplex PCR. This table holds 95,000 to 110,000 clones, about 90% found once. The CDR3 length is 14 residues. Germline V gives CDR1 SGHRS, CDR2 YFSETQ. V lost 4 bases and J 3 bases, leaving 10 bases between the germline ends. This sample stems from a study of T cell changes during pregnancy in multiple sclerosis. The source is a female donor with multiple sclerosis, enrolled in a pregnancy study. J is TRBJ1-4 and V is TRBV5-1; weak D call: TRBD1 (5 bases). The sample here was peripheral blood, taken after pregnancy. The DNA of the CDR3 is TGCGCCAGCAGCCTAGGGGATTCTAATGAAAAACTGTTTTTT. It translates to CASSLGDSNEKLFF. Full variable domain (remainder filled in from reference TRBV5-1 and TRBJ1-4): KAGVTQTPRYLIKTRGQQVTLSCSPISGHRSVSWYQQTPGQGLQFLFEYFSETQRNKGNFPGRFSGRQFSNSRSEMNVSTLELGDSALYLCASSLGDSNEKLFFGSGTQLSVL.